A selection of T cell receptor beta chains follows, all from one sample in a study of CD8+ T cells in alopecia areata. TCRdb's table, derived via immunoSEQ multiplex PCR, lists solely in-frame clones and lacks some. The table lists around 270,000 clones, over 45% of them singletons. Material: CD4+ T cells sorted from blood, obtained at week 24, from a patient treated with tofacitinib. The origin of the receptors is a human donor with alopecia areata. Each CDR3 is given with its conserved first and last residue. Fields, in order: CDR3 protein, CDR3 DNA, clone size, J gene, D gene, V gene. The D gene is left open where the match is weak. Only part of the rows carry a size: once, few, many, or a class if the clone is expanded.

CDR3: CASSLEYQETQYF
DNA: TGCGCCAGCAGCCTCGAGTACCAAGAGACCCAGTACTTC
size: few
J: TRBJ2-5
D: .
V: TRBV4-1

CDR3: CASSFDSYEQYF
DNA: TGCGCCAGCAGCTTTGACAGCTACGAGCAGTACTTC
size: .
J: TRBJ2-7
D: .
V: TRBV5-1

CDR3: CSVGVRTSGTDTQYF
DNA: TGCAGCGTTGGGGTCCGGACTAGCGGCACAGATACGCAGTATTTT
size: .
J: TRBJ2-3
D: TRBD2
V: TRBV29-1

CDR3: CASSPSPRGSNIQYF
DNA: TGTGCCAGCAGTCCGTCCCCTCGGGGATCAAACATTCAGTACTTC
size: .
J: TRBJ2-4
D: .
V: TRBV6-5

CDR3: CAGWGTAPYEQYF
DNA: TGTGCTGGATGGGGTACGGCCCCCTACGAGCAGTACTTC
size: .
J: TRBJ2-7
D: .
V: TRBV30

CDR3: CASSRGRSETQYF
DNA: TGTGCCAGCAGCCGAGGACGGTCGGAGACCCAGTACTTC
size: .
J: TRBJ2-5
D: .
V: TRBV5-6

CDR3: CASSETDREKLFF
DNA: TGTGCCAGCAGTGAAACTGATCGCGAAAAACTGTTTTTT
size: once
J: TRBJ1-4
D: .
V: TRBV6-1

CDR3: CSALLAMGQFF
DNA: TGCAGTGCTTTACTAGCGATGGGTCAGTTCTTC
size: once
J: TRBJ2-1
D: TRBD2
V: TRBV20-1

CDR3: CASSLARDNEKLFF
DNA: TGCGCCAGCAGCTTGGCACGTGATAATGAAAAACTGTTTTTT
size: .
J: TRBJ1-4
D: .
V: TRBV5-1

CDR3: CASSRQGQGSNQPQHF
DNA: TGCGCCAGCAGCCGACAGGGACAGGGAAGCAATCAGCCCCAGCATTTT
size: .
J: TRBJ1-5
D: TRBD1
V: TRBV4-1

CDR3: CSARDLRYRHF
DNA: TGCAGTGCTAGAGATCTCCGGTATCGGCATTTT
size: .
J: TRBJ1-5
D: .
V: TRBV20-1

CDR3: CSARFYNEQFF
DNA: TGCAGTGCTAGGTTCTACAATGAGCAGTTCTTC
size: .
J: TRBJ2-1
D: .
V: TRBV20-1

CDR3: CASSGGTHNEQFF
DNA: TGTGCCAGCAGCGGGGGGACTCACAATGAGCAGTTCTTC
size: .
J: TRBJ2-1
D: .
V: TRBV9

CDR3: CAWSTGVSQPQHF
DNA: TGTGCCTGGAGTACAGGGGTATCTCAGCCCCAGCATTTT
size: .
J: TRBJ1-5
D: TRBD1
V: TRBV30

CDR3: CASSVGGTGANVLTF
DNA: TGTGCCAGCAGTGTAGGAGGGACTGGGGCCAACGTCCTGACTTTC
size: few
J: TRBJ2-6
D: .
V: TRBV2

CDR3: CASSPQRNSYNSPLHF
DNA: TGTGCCAGCTCACCGCAGCGTAACTCCTATAATTCACCCCTCCACTTT
size: .
J: TRBJ1-6
D: .
V: TRBV18

CDR3: CASSSEGGRKKLFF
DNA: TGTGCCAGCAGTTCGGAGGGAGGGCGAAAAAAACTGTTTTTT
size: .
J: TRBJ1-4
D: .
V: TRBV6-5

CDR3: CASSRAGKTQYF
DNA: TGCGCCAGCTCCCGAGCGGGAAAGACCCAGTACTTC
size: .
J: TRBJ2-5
D: TRBD2
V: TRBV5-1

CDR3: CASSLGDRVKVSYNEQFF
DNA: TGCGCCAGCAGCTTGGGGGACAGGGTTAAGGTCTCCTACAATGAGCAGTTCTTC
size: .
J: TRBJ2-1
D: TRBD1
V: TRBV5-1

CDR3: CSVEAAGDDTDTQYF
DNA: TGCAGCGTTGAAGCGGCGGGGGATGACACAGATACGCAGTATTTT
size: .
J: TRBJ2-3
D: TRBD2
V: TRBV29-1

CDR3: CASSRDRGNEKLFF
DNA: TGTGCCAGCAGCCGGGACAGGGGTAATGAAAAACTGTTTTTT
size: .
J: TRBJ1-4
D: TRBD1
V: TRBV6-6

CDR3: CASSEVTHNFYGYTF
DNA: TGTGCCAGCAGTGAAGTAACCCACAACTTCTATGGCTACACCTTC
size: .
J: TRBJ1-2
D: .
V: TRBV2

CDR3: CASSSDRRYGYTF
DNA: TGTGCCAGCAGTTCGGACAGGCGCTATGGCTACACCTTC
size: .
J: TRBJ1-2
D: TRBD1
V: TRBV5-4

CDR3: CASSWGLNTEAFF
DNA: TGCGCCAGCAGCTGGGGTCTGAACACTGAAGCTTTCTTT
size: .
J: TRBJ1-1
D: .
V: TRBV5-1

CDR3: CASSLARTSGDGDTQYF
DNA: TGTGCCAGCAGCTTAGCGAGGACTAGCGGGGATGGAGATACGCAGTATTTT
size: .
J: TRBJ2-3
D: TRBD2
V: TRBV7-2

CDR3: CASSTSRPGNYEQYF
DNA: TGTGCCAGCAGTACCTCCCGACCGGGGAACTACGAGCAGTACTTC
size: many
J: TRBJ2-7
D: .
V: TRBV28

CDR3: CASSFSGRWGRISYEQYF
DNA: TGTGCCAGCAGTTTCTCTGGGCGGTGGGGGCGGATCTCCTACGAGCAGTACTTC
size: .
J: TRBJ2-7
D: .
V: TRBV28

CDR3: CASSQMGGSGYTF
DNA: TGCGCCAGCAGCCAGATGGGAGGAAGTGGCTACACCTTC
size: .
J: TRBJ1-2
D: .
V: TRBV5-1

CDR3: CSVLEGSGANVLTF
DNA: TGCAGCGTTCTGGAGGGCTCTGGGGCCAACGTCCTGACTTTC
size: once
J: TRBJ2-6
D: .
V: TRBV29-1

CDR3: CASSLVDTGKNIQYF
DNA: TGCGCCAGCAGCTTGGTGGATACAGGCAAAAACATTCAGTACTTC
size: few
J: TRBJ2-4
D: .
V: TRBV5-1

CDR3: CASSLLMETQYF
DNA: TGCGCCAGCAGCTTGTTAATGGAGACCCAGTACTTC
size: once
J: TRBJ2-5
D: .
V: TRBV5-1

CDR3: CASSFDRDQPQHF
DNA: TGTGCCAGCAGTTTCGACAGGGATCAGCCCCAGCATTTT
size: once
J: TRBJ1-5
D: TRBD1
V: TRBV6-5

CDR3: CASSWGQASDTQYF
DNA: TGTGCCAGCAGCTGGGGACAGGCCTCAGATACGCAGTATTTT
size: few
J: TRBJ2-3
D: TRBD1
V: TRBV6-6

CDR3: CASSVGGTDTQYF
DNA: TGTGCCAGCAGCGTGGGGGGCACAGATACGCAGTATTTT
size: .
J: TRBJ2-3
D: .
V: TRBV7-9

CDR3: CASSSGTSATNEKLFF
DNA: TGTGCCAGCAGCTCCGGGACGTCGGCAACTAATGAAAAACTGTTTTTT
size: .
J: TRBJ1-4
D: .
V: TRBV5-4

CDR3: CASSSSGQGALNEQFF
DNA: TGTGCCAGCAGCTCGTCGGGACAGGGGGCGCTTAATGAGCAGTTCTTC
size: .
J: TRBJ2-1
D: TRBD1
V: TRBV5-4

CDR3: CASSLGRNYGYTF
DNA: TGTGCCAGCAGCTTAGGGAGGAACTATGGCTACACCTTC
size: few
J: TRBJ1-2
D: .
V: TRBV7-8

CDR3: CAWSVRFNGGDLTYGYTF
DNA: TGTGCCTGGAGTGTACGTTTCAATGGAGGGGACCTGACATATGGCTACACCTTC
size: .
J: TRBJ1-2
D: .
V: TRBV30

CDR3: CASSSTGTSYWEQYF
DNA: TGTGCCAGCAGCTCCACCGGGACTAGCTATTGGGAGCAGTATTTT
size: .
J: TRBJ2-3
D: TRBD2
V: TRBV9

CDR3: CASSLAGQGSEQFF
DNA: TGCGCCAGCAGCTTGGCCGGGCAAGGGAGTGAGCAGTTCTTC
size: .
J: TRBJ2-1
D: .
V: TRBV5-1

CDR3: CASSSRTSGGYNEQFF
DNA: TGTGCCAGCAGTTCCAGGACTAGCGGGGGTTACAATGAGCAGTTCTTC
size: .
J: TRBJ2-1
D: TRBD2
V: TRBV28

CDR3: CASSGGGVGTEAFF
DNA: TGTGCCAGCTCAGGAGGCGGGGTGGGGACTGAAGCTTTCTTT
size: .
J: TRBJ1-1
D: .
V: TRBV18

CDR3: CASTPSGANTGELFF
DNA: TGTGCCAGCACCCCCTCCGGCGCGAACACCGGGGAGCTGTTTTTT
size: .
J: TRBJ2-2
D: .
V: TRBV11-2

CDR3: CSARSGRAFF
DNA: TGCAGTGCTCGCTCAGGGAGAGCTTTCTTT
size: .
J: TRBJ1-1
D: .
V: TRBV20-1

CDR3: CAWSGQVLTEAFF
DNA: TGTGCCTGGAGTGGCCAGGTTCTCACTGAAGCTTTCTTT
size: .
J: TRBJ1-1
D: .
V: TRBV30